This entry lists 23 T cell receptor beta chains sequenced from one sample in a study of response to subunit inactivated influenza vaccine. TCRdb used MiXCR to reprocess the RT-PCR reads, holding one entry per CDR3 protein. The profile covers roughly 570,000 distinct CDR3 sequences, with less than 15% appearing a single time and 8.5% to 14% taken by the ten largest. The sequencing used PBMCs from blood, collected roughly 12 days after vaccination. The source of these receptors is a man aged 50 to 60 who received an inactivated influenza vaccine.

CDR3 bases: TGTGCCAGCACAGACGGGCGATTTAAGGACAATGAGCAGTTCTTC. It specifies CASTDGRFKDNEQFF. The chain carries TRBV7-2 and TRBJ2-1; no clear D. Trimming took 7 bases from V and 5 from J, leaving 18 bases between them. Germline CDR1 and CDR2: SGHTA and FQGNSA. The CDR3 length is 15 residues.

This chain uses TRBV5-1 with TRBJ2-5; 12 bases align to TRBD1. CDR1 SGHRS and CDR2 YFSETQ come from the germline V gene. The CDR3 runs 16 residues. Trimming at V came to 2 bases and at J to 5 bases, leaving 7 bases not matched to a gene. The CDR3 loop is CASSFTGTGGSETQYF. For the CDR3, the DNA is TGCGCCAGCAGCTTTACCGGGACAGGGGGCTCGGAGACCCAGTACTTC.

This clonotype was counted many times. The chain employs TRBV12-3 or TRBV12-4 and TRBJ2-3, with a weak D call TRBD2 (6 bases). Between the trimmed V and J ends, which lost 3 bases and 2 bases, there was a span of 9 bases. The CDR3 is 14 amino acids. CDR3 sequence: CASSFRTNTDTQYF. CDR3 nucleotides: TGTGCCAGCAGTTTCCGGACTAACACAGATACGCAGTATTTT.

This clonotype was counted between two and nine times. The chain couples TRBV6-2 or TRBV6-3 to TRBJ2-7, with 9 positions matching TRBD2. The CDR3 consists of 16 residues. Germline V gene data show CDR1 as MNHEY and CDR2 as SVGEGT. The V gene end was trimmed by 2 bases and the J gene end by 4 bases; junction bases not matched to a gene: 9. CDR3 amino acids: CASSYLGSGSWYEQYF. The CDR3 DNA reads as TGTGCCAGCAGTTACCTCGGTAGCGGGAGTTGGTACGAGCAGTACTTC.

This clonotype has just a few counts. The chain links TRBV4-3 to TRBJ1-1, with TRBD1 identical over 7 bases. The CDR3 consists of 14 residues. V lost 0 bases, J lost 10 bases, and 8 bases stayed unmatched. Germline CDR1 reads LGHNA; CDR2 reads YSLEER. The CDR3 coding sequence is TGCGCCAGCAGCCAAGATTTGAGGGGGCGGGGAGCTTTCTTT. Amino acid sequence: CASSQDLRGRGAFF.

The chain links TRBV5-1 to TRBJ2-5; D is perhaps TRBD2 (6 bases). This CDR3 has 18 amino acids. Germline CDR1 and CDR2: SGHRS and YFSETQ. V was clipped by 4 bases and J by 3 bases, with 25 bases between them. The CDR3 coding sequence is TGCGCCAGCAGCGGCCCGGGACTGCCTGGGCCCCGGAAAGAGACCCAGTACTTC. It specifies CASSGPGLPGPRKETQYF.

This chain connects TRBV20-1 to TRBJ2-1, with 7 positions matching TRBD2. The trim removed 0 bases at V and 0 bases at J, leaving 5 bases unmatched. The CDR3 is made up of 16 amino acids. Germline V lookup: CDR1 DFQATT, CDR2 SNEGSKA (reference sequence). The DNA of the CDR3 is TGCAGTGCTAGAGATTTACGCGGGAGCTCCTACAATGAGCAGTTCTTC. As protein: CSARDLRGSSYNEQFF.

The chain is built from TRBV5-1 and TRBJ2-3; weak D call: TRBD2 (6 bases). The length of the CDR3 is 15 residues. Trimming took 1 base from V and 2 from J, leaving 11 bases between them. Germline-derived CDR1 and CDR2 are SGHRS and YFSETQ. DNA for the CDR3: TGCGCCAGCAGCTTGTATACGGGGGACACAGATACGCAGTATTTT. Its protein product is CASSLYTGDTDTQYF. Full variable domain (rest looked up from reference TRBV5-1 and TRBJ2-3): KAGVTQTPRYLIKTRGQQVTLSCSPISGHRSVSWYQQTPGQGLQFLFEYFSETQRNKGNFPGRFSGRQFSNSRSEMNVSTLELGDSALYLCASSLYTGDTDTQYFGPGTRLTVL.

The chain joins TRBV20-1 to TRBJ2-5; the match to TRBD1 covers 7 bases. The CDR3 spans 13 residues. Germline V gene sequence: CDR1 DFQATT, CDR2 SNEGSKA (reference sequence). V trimming: 3 bases; J trimming: 5 bases; junction bases outside the gene matches: 6. CDR3 nucleotides: TGCAGTGCTAGCTCCCCAGGGGGTGAGACCCAGTACTTC. Protein sequence: CSASSPGGETQYF.

The rearrangement joins TRBV28 to TRBJ1-1; D is undetermined. The V end lost 7 bases, the J end lost 4 bases, and 13 bases lay between the germline ends. This CDR3 is built from 13 residues. Germline lookup yields CDR1 MDHEN and CDR2 SYDVKM. The CDR3 sequence is CASTAHLGTEAFF. The CDR3 DNA sequence: TGTGCCAGCACCGCCCACCTTGGCACTGAAGCTTTCTTT.

The J gene is TRBJ1-5, the V gene TRBV11-2; no firm D call. The V end was cut by 1 base, the J end by 5 bases, with 6 bases between. The CDR3 totals 13 residues. The germline V gene encodes CDR1 SGHAT and CDR2 FQNNGV. CDR3 sequence: CASSLAAYQPQHF. The DNA of the CDR3 is TGTGCCAGCAGCTTAGCTGCCTATCAGCCCCAGCATTTT. Using reference TRBV11-2 and TRBJ1-5 for the parts outside the CDR3, the full variable domain is EAGVAQSPRYKIIEKRQSVAFWCNPISGHATLYWYQQILGQGPKLLIQFQNNGVVDDSQLPKDRFSAERLKGVDSTLKIQPAKLEDSAVYLCASSLAAYQPQHFGDGTRLSIL.

V gene TRBV7-9 combines with J gene TRBJ1-3; D may be TRBD1 (6 bases). Germline V CDR1 and CDR2: SEHNR, FQNEAQ (reference sequence). Between the trimmed V and J ends, which lost 5 bases and 0 bases, there was a span of 11 bases. The CDR3 sequence is 15 residues long. CDR3 region: CASSLGTFSGNTIYF. The CDR3 region has the DNA TGTGCCAGCAGCCTAGGGACATTCTCTGGAAACACCATATATTTT.

The chain recombines TRBV2 with TRBJ1-4, with 8 bases aligning to TRBD1. Per the germline V gene, CDR1 is SNHLY and CDR2 is FYNNEI. V lost 6 bases and J lost 0; bases outside the gene matches: 3. CDR3 size: 15 residues. CDR3 DNA sequence: TGTGCCAGCAGCAAACAGGGGGCAACTAATGAAAAACTGTTTTTT. The encoded protein is CASSKQGATNEKLFF.

This clonotype was detected only a few times. V usage is TRBV18 and J usage is TRBJ2-5; 15 nucleotides agree with TRBD2. Trimming cost V 0 bases and J 5 bases; bases outside gene matches: 1. CDR1 is KGHSH and CDR2 is LQKENI in the germline V gene. The CDR3 covers 16 residues. Here the CDR3 DNA reads TGTGCCAGCTCACCACCCGGACTAGCGGGAGGGGAGACCCAGTACTTC. Amino acid sequence: CASSPPGLAGGETQYF.

This clonotype was detected a few times. The rearrangement links TRBV7-8 to TRBJ2-2; 7 positions agree with TRBD1. Unmatched junction bases numbered 8, after V lost 5 bases and J lost 5 bases. The CDR3 loop spans 15 amino acids. The germline V gene has CDR1 SGHVS and CDR2 FQNEAQ. CDR3 residues: CASSVDRVQTGELFF. The CDR3 DNA sequence: TGTGCCAGCAGCGTTGACAGGGTGCAAACCGGGGAGCTGTTTTTT.

This clonotype was counted between two and nine times. CDR3 amino acids: CASSRDRGQGDFGANVLTF. CDR3 nucleotide sequence: TGTGCCAGCAGCCGGGACCGAGGACAGGGGGATTTTGGGGCCAACGTCCTGACTTTC. The chain employs TRBV28 and TRBJ2-6; 10 bases align to TRBD1. This CDR3 has 19 residues. V was clipped by 6 bases and J by 3 bases; unmatched bases: 14. From germline, CDR1 is MDHEN and CDR2 SYDVKM.

The rearrangement joins TRBV6-5 to TRBJ1-4; D is unclear. Germline CDR1 is MNHEY and CDR2 is SVGAGI. The CDR3 has 14 amino acids. V lost 0 bases, J lost 5 bases, and 7 bases lay in between. The DNA for the CDR3 is TGTGCCAGCAGTTACTCTCCTTACAATGAAAAACTGTTTTTT. It is translated as CASSYSPYNEKLFF.

This clonotype was recorded a few times. The rearrangement uses TRBV7-9 and TRBJ1-3; possible D gene TRBD1, 5 bases. Trimming removed 2 bases at V and 10 bases at J, with 12 bases between. CDR1 is SEHNR, CDR2 FQNEAQ, per germline (reference sequence). CDR3 length: 13 residues. The CDR3 coding sequence is TGTGCCAGCAGCTTACCCATCGAGGGGACCATATATTTT. The encoded protein is CASSLPIEGTIYF. Full variable domain (rest looked up from reference TRBV7-9 and TRBJ1-3): DTGVSQNPRHKITKRGQNVTFRCDPISEHNRLYWYRQTLGQGPEFLTYFQNEAQLEKSRLLSDRFSAERPKGSFSTLEIQRTEQGDSAMYLCASSLPIEGTIYFGEGSWLTVV.

There are many counts of this clonotype. The V and J genes are TRBV10-3 and TRBJ2-2, with 12 positions matching TRBD1. This CDR3 spans 17 amino acids. CDR1 ENHRY and CDR2 SYGVKD come from the germline V gene. V trimming: 4 bases; J trimming: 2 bases; junction bases outside the gene matches: 5. DNA of the CDR3: TGTGCCATCAGTGGCGGGACAGGGGGCTATAACACCGGGGAGCTGTTTTTT. As protein: CAISGGTGGYNTGELFF.

This clonotype was observed a few times. The rearrangement uses TRBV2 and TRBJ2-1; 8 nucleotides agree with TRBD1. V trimming: 8 bases; J trimming: 0 bases; junction bases outside the gene matches: 9. The CDR3 sequence is 16 residues long. Germline V gene data show CDR1 as SNHLY and CDR2 as FYNNEI. In nucleotides, the CDR3 is TGTGCCAGCCTTGGGACAGGCTTGAGCTCCTACAATGAGCAGTTCTTC. This translates into CASLGTGLSSYNEQFF.

This chain links TRBV19 with TRBJ1-5; TRBD1 agrees at 10 bases. This CDR3 is built from 14 residues. Germline V gene data show CDR1 as LNHDA and CDR2 as SQIVND (reference sequence). J gave up 5 bases and V 5 bases, and 3 bases lay outside the gene matches. The CDR3 DNA follows: TGTGCCAGTAGTGGAGGACAGGGGGATCAGCCCCAGCATTTT. Residues: CASSGGQGDQPQHF.

This clonotype occurred a few times. This chain connects TRBV18 to TRBJ2-3; 8 nucleotides line up with TRBD2. Germline V gene data show CDR1 as KGHSH and CDR2 as LQKENI. The CDR3 is 14 residues long. Trimming at V came to 6 bases and at J to 4 bases, leaving 6 bases not matched to a gene. The CDR3 sequence is CASSLSGGPDTQYF. Here the CDR3 DNA reads TGTGCCAGCTCCCTCAGCGGGGGCCCAGATACGCAGTATTTT.

V is TRBV20-1 and J is TRBJ1-1, with 7 bases identical to TRBD1. Germline CDR1 and CDR2: DFQATT and SNEGSKA (reference sequence). The CDR3 spans 14 residues. V dropped 0 bases and J dropped 7; count of bases not matched to a gene: 8. As DNA, the CDR3 is TGCAGTGCTAGAGACCCCGGGACAGAACATGAAGCTTTCTTT. Translated, it gives CSARDPGTEHEAFF.